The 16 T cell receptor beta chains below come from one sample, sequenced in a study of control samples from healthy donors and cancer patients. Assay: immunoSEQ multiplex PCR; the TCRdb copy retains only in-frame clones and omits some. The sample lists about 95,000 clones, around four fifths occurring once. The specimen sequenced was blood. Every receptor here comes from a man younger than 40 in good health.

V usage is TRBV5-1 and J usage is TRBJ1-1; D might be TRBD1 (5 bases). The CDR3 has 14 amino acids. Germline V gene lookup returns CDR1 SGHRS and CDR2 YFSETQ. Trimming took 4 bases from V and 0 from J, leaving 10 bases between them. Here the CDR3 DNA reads TGCGCCAGCAGCCAGGGCAGATTGAACACTGAAGCTTTCTTT. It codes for CASSQGRLNTEAFF. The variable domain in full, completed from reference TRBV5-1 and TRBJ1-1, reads KAGVTQTPRYLIKTRGQQVTLSCSPISGHRSVSWYQQTPGQGLQFLFEYFSETQRNKGNFPGRFSGRQFSNSRSEMNVSTLELGDSALYLCASSQGRLNTEAFFGQGTRLTVV.

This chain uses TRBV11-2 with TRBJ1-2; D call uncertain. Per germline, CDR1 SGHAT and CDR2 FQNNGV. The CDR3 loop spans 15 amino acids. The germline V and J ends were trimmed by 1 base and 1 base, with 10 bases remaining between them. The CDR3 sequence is CASSLGRGGNYGYTF. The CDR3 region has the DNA TGTGCCAGCAGCTTAGGCAGAGGTGGTAACTATGGCTACACCTTC.

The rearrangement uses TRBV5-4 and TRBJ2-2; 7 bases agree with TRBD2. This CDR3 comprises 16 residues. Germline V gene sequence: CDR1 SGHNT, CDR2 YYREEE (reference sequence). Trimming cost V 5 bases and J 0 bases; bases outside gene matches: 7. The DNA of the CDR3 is TGTGCCAGCAGACCTGGGGGGACTACGAACACCGGGGAGCTGTTTTTT. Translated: CASRPGGTTNTGELFF.

CDR3 in DNA: TGTGCCAGCAGCCGTCAGACAGGCGGTATACACAATGAGCAGTTCTTC. Its translation: CASSRQTGGIHNEQFF. The chain combines TRBV13 with TRBJ2-1, with a possible D match to TRBD1 (6 bases). V gave up 5 bases and J gave up 5 bases, with 19 bases separating them. Germline assignment: CDR1 PRHDT and CDR2 FYEKMQ (reference sequence). The CDR3 contains 16 residues.

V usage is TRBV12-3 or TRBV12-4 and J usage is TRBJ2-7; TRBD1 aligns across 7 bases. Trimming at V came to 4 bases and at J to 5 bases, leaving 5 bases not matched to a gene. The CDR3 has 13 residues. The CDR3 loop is CASSSTGFDEQYF. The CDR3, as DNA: TGTGCCAGCAGTTCGACAGGGTTCGACGAGCAGTACTTC.

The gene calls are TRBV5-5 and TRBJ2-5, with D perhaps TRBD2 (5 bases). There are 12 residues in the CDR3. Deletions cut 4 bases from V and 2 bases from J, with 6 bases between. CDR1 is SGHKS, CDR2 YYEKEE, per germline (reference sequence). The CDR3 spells CASSRGQETQYF. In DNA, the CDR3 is TGTGCCAGCAGCCGAGGGCAAGAGACCCAGTACTTC.

CDR3 nucleotide sequence: TGTGCCAGCAGCCAGGAAATCAACTATGGCTACACCTTC. Translation: CASSQEINYGYTF. This sequence joins TRBV3-1 (or the pseudogene TRBV3-2) and TRBJ1-2; D gene uncertain. V was clipped by 3 bases and J by 2 bases, with 7 bases between them. The CDR3 consists of 13 residues. Germline-derived CDR1 and CDR2 are LGHDT and YNNKEL (reference sequence).

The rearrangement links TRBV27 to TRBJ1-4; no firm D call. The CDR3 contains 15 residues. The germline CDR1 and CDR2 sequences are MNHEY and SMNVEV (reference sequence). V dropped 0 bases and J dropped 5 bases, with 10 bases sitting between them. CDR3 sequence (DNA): TGTGCCAGCAGTTTATCCCCGTTTCGCAATGAAAAACTGTTTTTT. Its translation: CASSLSPFRNEKLFF. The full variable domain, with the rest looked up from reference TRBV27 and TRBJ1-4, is EAQVTQNPRYLITVTGKKLTVTCSQNMNHEYMSWYRQDPGLGLRQIYYSMNVEVTDKGDVPEGYKVSRKEKRNFPLILESPSPNQTSLYFCASSLSPFRNEKLFFGSGTQLSVL.

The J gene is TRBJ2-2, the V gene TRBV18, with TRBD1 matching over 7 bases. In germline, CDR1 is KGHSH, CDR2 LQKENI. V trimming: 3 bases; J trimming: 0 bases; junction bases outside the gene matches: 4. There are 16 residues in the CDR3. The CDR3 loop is CASSPLGTANTGELFF. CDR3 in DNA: TGTGCCAGCTCACCTCTTGGGACAGCGAACACCGGGGAGCTGTTTTTT.

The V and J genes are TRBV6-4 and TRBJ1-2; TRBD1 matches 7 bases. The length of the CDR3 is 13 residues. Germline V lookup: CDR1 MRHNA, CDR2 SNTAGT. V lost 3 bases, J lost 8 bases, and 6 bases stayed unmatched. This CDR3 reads CASSEKTGYGYTF. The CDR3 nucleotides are TGTGCCAGCAGTGAAAAGACAGGGTACGGCTACACCTTC.

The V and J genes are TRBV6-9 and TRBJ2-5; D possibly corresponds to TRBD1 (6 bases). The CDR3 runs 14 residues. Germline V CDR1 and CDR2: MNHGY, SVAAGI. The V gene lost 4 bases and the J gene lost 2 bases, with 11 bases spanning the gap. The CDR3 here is CASSSPGQQETQYF. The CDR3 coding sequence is TGTGCCAGCAGTTCCCCCGGACAGCAAGAGACCCAGTACTTC.

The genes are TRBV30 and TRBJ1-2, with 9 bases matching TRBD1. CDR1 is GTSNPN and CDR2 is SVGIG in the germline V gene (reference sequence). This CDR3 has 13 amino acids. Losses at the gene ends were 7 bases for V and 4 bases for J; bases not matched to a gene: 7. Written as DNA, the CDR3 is TGTGCCTCAACGGGACAGGGCCTCTATGGCTACACCTTC. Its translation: CASTGQGLYGYTF.

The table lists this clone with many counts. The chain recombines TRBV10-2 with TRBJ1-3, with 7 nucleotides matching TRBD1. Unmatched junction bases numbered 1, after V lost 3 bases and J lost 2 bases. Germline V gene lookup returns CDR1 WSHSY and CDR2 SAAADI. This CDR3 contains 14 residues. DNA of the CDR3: TGCGCCAGCAGTGAAGACAGGGCTGGAAACACCATATATTTT. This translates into CASSEDRAGNTIYF.

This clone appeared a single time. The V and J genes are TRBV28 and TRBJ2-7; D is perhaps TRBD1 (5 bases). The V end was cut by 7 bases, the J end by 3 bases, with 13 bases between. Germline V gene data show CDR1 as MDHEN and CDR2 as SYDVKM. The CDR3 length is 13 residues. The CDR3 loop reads CASKQGLFYEQYF. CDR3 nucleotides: TGTGCCAGCAAGCAGGGATTATTCTACGAGCAGTACTTC.

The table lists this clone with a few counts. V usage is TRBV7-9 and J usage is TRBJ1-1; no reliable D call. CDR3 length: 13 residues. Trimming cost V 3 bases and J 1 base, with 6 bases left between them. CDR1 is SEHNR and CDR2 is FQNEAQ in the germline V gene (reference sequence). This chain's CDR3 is CASSFSTNTEAFF. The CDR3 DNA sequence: TGTGCCAGCAGCTTCTCGACGAACACTGAAGCTTTCTTT.

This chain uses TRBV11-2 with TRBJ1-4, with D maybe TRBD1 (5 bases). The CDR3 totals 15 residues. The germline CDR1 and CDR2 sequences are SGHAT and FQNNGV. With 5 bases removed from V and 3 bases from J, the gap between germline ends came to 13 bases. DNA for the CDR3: TGTGCCAGCAGCCAAGGGGCCATATCTAATGAAAAACTGTTTTTT. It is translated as CASSQGAISNEKLFF.